Below are 30 T cell receptor beta chains sequenced from a single sample in a study of T cells in Graves' hyperthyroidism and ophthalmopathy. Authors of the study amplified TCR beta CDR3 regions from RNA transcripts. Initially, a first-round RT-PCR of the TCR CDR3 employed the HTBI primer set. TCRdb reprocessed the multiplex PCR reads via MiXCR and lists one record per CDR3 protein. Of hundreds of thousands of distinct CDR3 sequences in the sample, over 12% were seen once. The material sequenced was blood. These receptors came from a woman aged 40-49 years with Graves' ophthalmopathy.

This clonotype was seen ten or more times. CDR3 residues: CSAPQQTTLAISYEQYF. The CDR3 coding sequence is TGCAGTGCCCCGCAGCAGACAACTCTAGCGATCTCCTACGAGCAGTACTTC. V usage is TRBV20-1 and J usage is TRBJ2-7, with a possible D match to TRBD2 (6 bases). V was clipped by 6 bases and J by 0 bases, with 24 bases between them. The CDR3 has 17 amino acids. From germline, CDR1 is DFQATT and CDR2 SNEGSKA (reference sequence).

This clonotype was detected ten times or more. This rearrangement joins TRBV7-9 to TRBJ2-5, with a tentative D call TRBD2 (5 bases). CDR1 is SEHNR, CDR2 FQNEAQ, per germline (reference sequence). V was clipped by 7 bases and J by 2 bases, with 17 bases between them. This CDR3 contains 15 residues. CDR3 residues: CASTTLGEPQETQYF. In nucleotides, the CDR3 is TGTGCCAGCACCACCCTTGGGGAGCCACAAGAGACCCAGTACTTC.

This clonotype was recorded at least ten times. The rearrangement links TRBV12-3 or TRBV12-4 to TRBJ2-1; D is unclear. The CDR3 is made up of 16 amino acids. The V end lost 5 bases, the J end lost 11 bases, and 25 bases lay between the germline ends. For the CDR3, the DNA is TGTGCCAGCAGTACCAGCAGGATGACTCGATTGGATAAGCAGTTCTTC. Its protein is CASSTSRMTRLDKQFF.

Ten or more counts support this clonotype. The CDR3 here is CASSSPPSDQPQHF. CDR3 DNA: TGTGCCAGCAGTTCCCCACCTTCAGATCAGCCCCAGCATTTT. This sequence joins TRBV12-3 or TRBV12-4 and TRBJ1-5; no definite D call. The V end was cut by 4 bases, the J end by 5 bases, with 12 bases between. The CDR3 extends over 14 amino acids.

The chain links TRBV11-2 to TRBJ2-5; 10 bases are shared with TRBD2. The CDR3 has 16 amino acids. Trimming removed 5 bases from V and 2 bases from J; junction bases left unmatched: 8. Germline CDR1 reads SGHAT; CDR2 reads FQNNGV. The CDR3 sequence is CASSPRLAGIQETQYF. Written as DNA, the CDR3 is TGTGCCAGCAGCCCCCGACTAGCGGGTATTCAAGAGACCCAGTACTTC.

This sequence joins TRBV7-8 and TRBJ2-1, with D perhaps given as TRBD1 or TRBD2 (5 bases each). V gave up 0 bases and J gave up 15 bases, with 18 bases separating them. This CDR3 has 14 amino acids. Germline CDR1 reads SGHVS; CDR2 reads FQNEAQ. DNA for the CDR3: TGTGCCAGCAGCTTAGCATCGTCCGGGACCCCGGCGTTCTTC. It specifies CASSLASSGTPAFF.

This clonotype was detected only a few times. V gene TRBV30 combines with J gene TRBJ1-5; 8 positions match TRBD1. Per germline, CDR1 GTSNPN and CDR2 SVGIG (reference sequence). CDR3 length equals 15 residues. V lost 3 bases to trimming and J lost 4 bases; unmatched junction nucleotides: 8. The DNA for the CDR3 is TGTGCCTGGAGCGACGGACAGGGCCTTAATCAGCCCCAGCATTTT. Protein sequence: CAWSDGQGLNQPQHF.

The rearrangement uses TRBV28 and TRBJ1-2; 8 bases are shared with TRBD1. Per the germline V gene, CDR1 is MDHEN and CDR2 is SYDVKM. V trimming: 4 bases; J trimming: 5 bases; junction bases outside the gene matches: 15. CDR3 length: 17 amino acids. The CDR3 DNA reads as TGTGCCAGCAGTTCTTTTACCCAGGGGGCGGAAGGTTATGGCTACACCTTC. This translates into CASSSFTQGAEGYGYTF.

This clonotype occurred many times. The V and J genes are TRBV27 and TRBJ2-7; a possible D gene is TRBD1 (6 bases). The CDR3 length is 14 residues. V lost 1 base and J 2 bases, leaving 9 bases between the germline ends. The germline gives CDR1 MNHEY, CDR2 SMNVEV (reference sequence). The CDR3 spells CASSLLGAAYEQYF. The CDR3 nucleotides are TGTGCCAGCAGTTTATTGGGGGCGGCCTACGAGCAGTACTTC.

At least ten counts were recorded for this clonotype. This chain uses TRBV24-1 with TRBJ1-6, with no clear D. Germline V gives CDR1 KGHDR, CDR2 SFDVKD. V lost 3 bases to trimming and J lost 7 bases, with 9 bases between them. This CDR3 is 14 amino acids long. Here the CDR3 DNA reads TGTGCCACCAGTGATGGGCCAGCCAATTCACCCCTCCACTTT. Translation gives CATSDGPANSPLHF.

This clonotype was seen repeatedly, ten times or more. The chain is built from TRBV2 and TRBJ2-7; 12 nucleotides align to TRBD2. This CDR3 is 16 amino acids long. CDR1 and CDR2 (germline): SNHLY, FYNNEI. With V trimmed by 7 bases and J by 2 bases, 9 bases remained unmatched. This CDR3 is CASNAPSGRAPYEQYF. CDR3 nucleotide sequence: TGTGCCAGCAACGCACCTAGCGGGAGGGCCCCCTACGAGCAGTACTTC.

This clonotype was detected ten times or more. The chain has TRBV7-8 and TRBJ2-5; no firm D call. The V end lost 4 bases, the J end lost 5 bases, and 8 bases lay between the germline ends. This CDR3 is built from 12 residues. Germline values: CDR1 SGHVS, CDR2 FQNEAQ. Written as DNA, the CDR3 is TGTGCCAGCAGCTCCTACCTTGAGACCCAGTACTTC. This sequence encodes CASSSYLETQYF.

This clonotype was counted between two and nine times. One end of the junction fails to match germline, which may point to a read error. The J gene is TRBJ2-7, the V gene TRBV7-7; 8 bases fit TRBD1. Germline V gene sequence: CDR1 SSHAT, CDR2 FNYEAQ (reference sequence). The CDR3 is 15 residues long. CDR3 protein: CASSAPGQVSYEQYF. The CDR3 DNA sequence: TGTGCTAGCAGCGCCCCGGGACAGGTTTCCTACGAGCAGTACTTC. Looking up the rest from reference TRBV7-7 and TRBJ2-7 gives the full variable domain: GAGVSQSPRYKVTKRGQDVTLRCDPISSHATLYWYQQALGQGPEFLTYFNYEAQPDKSGLPSDRFSAERPEGSISTLTIQRTEQRDSAMYRCASSAPGQVSYEQYFGPGTRLTVT.

This clonotype was seen repeatedly, ten times or more. The CDR3: CASRKAGLETQYF. DNA for the CDR3: TGTGCCAGTAGAAAAGCGGGCTTAGAGACCCAGTACTTC. V is TRBV19 and J is TRBJ2-5; the D gene is possibly TRBD2 (6 bases). V lost 6 bases and J lost 4, with 12 bases in between. The CDR3 contains 13 residues. Germline CDR1 LNHDA, CDR2 SQIVND (reference sequence).

The V gene is TRBV25-1, the J gene TRBJ2-5; 9 nucleotides match TRBD2. This CDR3 is 15 amino acids long. The V gene end was trimmed by 4 bases and the J gene end by 7 bases; junction bases not matched to a gene: 10. The germline V gene has CDR1 MGHDK and CDR2 SYGVNS. CDR3 sequence (DNA): TGTGCCAGCAGTGTCCTAGCGGGACGAGGAGTGACCCAGTACTTC. Its protein product is CASSVLAGRGVTQYF.

This clonotype was found a few times. The chain links TRBV7-3 to TRBJ2-5; 7 bases match TRBD1. The V gene end was trimmed by 1 base and the J gene end by 1 base; junction bases not matched to a gene: 21. The germline gives CDR1 SGHTA, CDR2 FQGTGA. There are 21 residues in the CDR3. CDR3 sequence reads: CASSLKGRLDETGTIQETQYF. The CDR3 coding sequence is TGTGCCAGCAGCTTAAAGGGACGATTAGATGAGACAGGGACCATCCAAGAGACCCAGTACTTC. Full variable domain (missing parts from reference TRBV7-3 and TRBJ2-5): GAGVSQTPSNKVTEKGKYVELRCDPISGHTALYWYRQSLGQGPEFLIYFQGTGAADDSGLPNDRFFAVRPEGSVSTLKIQRTERGDSAVYLCASSLKGRLDETGTIQETQYFGPGTRLLVL.

Many counts were recorded for this clonotype. CDR3 residues: CASSQSGGFSYEQYF. The CDR3 DNA reads as TGTGCCAGCAGCCAAAGCGGGGGGTTCTCCTACGAGCAGTACTTC. The chain recombines TRBV14 with TRBJ2-7, with TRBD2 matching over 9 bases. CDR1 and CDR2 from the germline V gene are SGHDN and FVKESK. The trim removed 2 bases at V and 0 bases at J, leaving 2 bases unmatched. CDR3 length: 15 residues.

The chain is built from TRBV2 and TRBJ2-7, with unresolved D. Trimming took off 1 base at V and 6 bases at J, with 13 bases between the two ends. Germline assignment: CDR1 SNHLY and CDR2 FYNNEI. The CDR3 totals 14 residues. The CDR3 bases are TGTGCCAGCAGTGAAGAGGGCCGGGCAACCGAGCAGTACTTC. This gives the protein CASSEEGRATEQYF.

The sample holds many counts of this clonotype. The chain joins TRBV12-3 or TRBV12-4 to TRBJ1-2, with a weak D call TRBD1 (6 bases). Trimming removed 8 bases from V and 4 bases from J, with 17 bases in between. The CDR3 has 14 residues. DNA of the CDR3: TGTGCCAGCTCTGAGGGGGGGCATATCTATGGCTACACCTTC. Translated: CASSEGGHIYGYTF.

A few counts support this clonotype. This sequence joins TRBV5-5 and TRBJ2-7; D is uncertain. CDR3 length equals 16 residues. The germline gives CDR1 SGHKS, CDR2 YYEKEE (reference sequence). The germline V and J ends were trimmed by 2 bases and 0 bases, with 15 bases remaining between them. As DNA, the CDR3 is TGTGCCAGCAGCTTAGTTCCTCGGTACAGCTCCTACGAGCAGTACTTC. As protein: CASSLVPRYSSYEQYF.

This clonotype occurred many times. The chain joins TRBV27 to TRBJ1-5, with a weak D call TRBD1 (6 bases). Germline V gives CDR1 MNHEY, CDR2 SMNVEV (reference sequence). The CDR3 covers 16 residues. V was trimmed by 5 bases and J by 7 bases, leaving 21 bases between them. CDR3 amino acids: CASSATPSGANQPQHF. The CDR3 bases are TGTGCCAGCAGTGCTACCCCTTCAGGGGCTAACCAGCCCCAGCATTTT.

The chain recombines TRBV7-8 with TRBJ1-2; D call uncertain. Germline V gives CDR1 SGHVS, CDR2 FQNEAQ. V lost 5 bases and J lost 2, with 12 bases in between. The CDR3 runs 14 residues. The CDR3 loop is CASSLAAQNYGYTF. The CDR3 bases are TGTGCCAGCAGCCTGGCCGCGCAGAACTATGGCTACACCTTC.

This clonotype was observed at least ten times. The V gene is TRBV4-1, the J gene TRBJ1-1, with a tentative D call TRBD1 (6 bases). From germline, CDR1 is MGHRA and CDR2 YSYEKL. Trimming removed 1 base at V and 2 bases at J, with 8 bases between. The CDR3 has 14 amino acids. The CDR3 nucleotides read TGCGCCAGCAGCCAAGCAGGGGCCAACACTGAAGCTTTCTTT. Translated: CASSQAGANTEAFF.

This clonotype has ten or more counts. V usage is TRBV6-5 and J usage is TRBJ1-1; unclear D gene. V was cut by 2 bases and J by 1 base, with 14 bases left in between. The CDR3 is made up of 16 amino acids. Germline V gene data show CDR1 as MNHEY and CDR2 as SVGAGI. The CDR3 loop reads CASSYDVGRRNTEAFF. The CDR3 DNA reads as TGTGCCAGCAGTTACGATGTCGGGAGGAGGAACACTGAAGCTTTCTTT.

This clonotype was detected only a few times. In nucleotides, the CDR3 is TGTGCCAGTAGTCTCGGACAGGCCCCCTACGAGCAGTACTTC. Amino acids: CASSLGQAPYEQYF. The chain has TRBV19 and TRBJ2-7; 7 bases map to TRBD1. This CDR3 has 14 amino acids. V lost 5 bases to trimming and J lost 2 bases; unmatched junction nucleotides: 6. Germline V lookup: CDR1 LNHDA, CDR2 SQIVND (reference sequence).

The chain couples TRBV6-2 or TRBV6-3 to TRBJ1-3; 9 nucleotides align to TRBD1. CDR3 size: 16 residues. With V trimmed by 8 bases and J by 4 bases, 12 bases remained unmatched. Germline V CDR1 and CDR2: MNHEY, SVGEGT. CDR3 sequence reads: CASSWDRVPSGNTIYF. DNA of the CDR3: TGTGCCAGCTCGTGGGACAGGGTTCCGAGCGGAAACACCATATATTTT.

This clonotype was counted between two and nine times. The V call is TRBV3-1, the J call TRBJ2-7, with D possibly being TRBD2 (6 bases). The germline V gene has CDR1 LGHDT and CDR2 YNNKEL (reference sequence). V shed 1 base and J shed 12 bases, with 19 bases lying between them. The CDR3 runs to 14 residues. This CDR3 reads CASSQGGKVFSLYF. CDR3 DNA sequence: TGTGCCAGCAGCCAAGGCGGGAAGGTATTCAGTCTGTACTTC.

CDR3 in amino acids: CASSLYPSGVPETQYF. The CDR3 region has the DNA TGTGCCAGCAGCTTGTACCCTAGCGGGGTCCCAGAGACCCAGTACTTC. This chain connects TRBV7-2 to TRBJ2-5; 9 positions match TRBD2. V was clipped by 3 bases and J by 4 bases; unmatched bases: 9. This CDR3 has 16 residues. From germline, CDR1 is SGHTA and CDR2 FQGNSA.

This clonotype appeared many times. This chain links TRBV6-5 with TRBJ1-2, with 7 bases aligning to TRBD1. Per germline, CDR1 MNHEY and CDR2 SVGAGI. The CDR3 totals 15 residues. V gave up 5 bases and J gave up 4 bases; unmatched junction bases: 10. CDR3 region: CASSPLVGTVYGYTF. CDR3 DNA: TGTGCCAGCAGTCCTTTAGTCGGGACAGTCTATGGCTACACCTTC.

This clonotype was counted many times. The chain uses TRBV2 and TRBJ2-7; TRBD1 might be the D (6 bases). The V gene lost 4 bases and the J gene lost 4 bases, with 11 bases spanning the gap. The CDR3 runs 13 residues. Germline CDR1 reads SNHLY; CDR2 reads FYNNEI. The CDR3 DNA follows: TGTGCCAGCAGTGGGAACAGGGTATACGAGCAGTACTTC. Protein sequence: CASSGNRVYEQYF.